These 30 T cell receptor beta chains came from one sample sequenced in a study of tumor and adjacent non-tumor tissue in lung cancer. A modified ARM-PCR protocol with three rounds of nested PCR amplified TCRbeta. MiXCR, applied by TCRdb to the multiplex PCR reads, yields one record per CDR3 protein. The table shows roughly 140,000 distinct CDR3 sequences, with 66% occurring only once. This sample's RNA came from whole unsorted tissue. Sample: lung tumor tissue. These receptors all stem from a man aged 60 to 75 with small cell lung cancer.

J is TRBJ2-1 and V is TRBV25-1; D might be TRBD2 (6 bases). Between the trimmed V and J ends, which lost 7 bases and 4 bases, there was a span of 11 bases. CDR1 is MGHDK, CDR2 SYGVNS, per germline. The CDR3 totals 13 residues. DNA for the CDR3: TGTGCCAGCATCGGGACTCGGTACAATGAGCAGTTCTTC. Residues: CASIGTRYNEQFF.

Note on this clonotype: Given a much more abundant clone one base away, this may be a read error. This chain connects TRBV6-6 to TRBJ2-1; TRBD1 matches at 9 bases. With V trimmed by 9 bases and J by 5 bases, 5 bases remained unmatched. There are 13 residues in the CDR3. In germline, CDR1 is MNHNY, CDR2 SVGAGI (reference sequence). CDR3 DNA sequence: TGTGCCAGTTGGGACAGGGTGGACAATGAGCAGTTCTTC. It yields the protein CASWDRVDNEQFF.

On this clonotype itself: The missing conserved phenylalanine or tryptophan at the end of this CDR3 makes a read error likely. The chain is built from TRBV11-2 and TRBJ2-7; 12 positions agree with TRBD2. The CDR3 is 18 residues long. Per the germline V gene, CDR1 is SGHAT and CDR2 is FQNNGV. V dropped 2 bases and J dropped 5; count of bases not matched to a gene: 13. DNA of the CDR3: TGTGCCAGCAGCTTAATTTGGCTAGCGGGAGGGCCTTGGCACGAGCAGTACTCC. It yields the protein CASSLIWLAGGPWHEQYS.

This clonotype was seen a few times. The rearrangement links TRBV6-1 to TRBJ2-7; the D gene is possibly TRBD2 (6 bases). Trimming stripped 4 bases from V and 4 bases from J, with 17 bases between. The CDR3 is 15 residues long. In germline, CDR1 is MNHNS, CDR2 SASEGT. CDR3 DNA: TGTGCCAGCAGTGTTGGGGGGATGCAGAGGTACGAGCAGTACTTC. Translation: CASSVGGMQRYEQYF.

A remark on this clonotype: The junction differs from germline at one of its ends, possibly a read error. V and J are TRBV6-5 and TRBJ1-5; D possibly corresponds to TRBD1 (5 bases). Germline V lookup: CDR1 MNHEY, CDR2 SVGAGI. The CDR3 loop spans 14 amino acids. The CDR3: CAISSGGGGQPQHF. The CDR3 DNA reads as TGTGCCATCAGTTCGGGGGGGGGAGGACAGCCCCAGCATTTT.

This clonotype was counted ten times or more. This CDR3 reads CASSPLGGRRGGELFF. The CDR3 coding sequence is TGTGCCAGCAGCCCCCTGGGCGGGAGAAGGGGCGGGGAGCTGTTTTTT. The chain carries TRBV11-2 and TRBJ2-2; 7 nucleotides agree with TRBD2. V was clipped by 5 bases and J by 7 bases; unmatched bases: 13. This CDR3 has 16 residues. Germline CDR1 and CDR2: SGHAT and FQNNGV.

In the case of this clonotype: A much larger clone lies a single base off, so this may be a read error. The CDR3 carries no conserved terminal phenylalanine or tryptophan, so it likely arises from a read error. V usage is TRBV20-1 and J usage is TRBJ1-6; 7 positions agree with TRBD1. The CDR3 runs 11 residues. CDR1 DFQATT and CDR2 SNEGSKA come from the germline V gene (reference sequence). After removal of 6 bases from V and 14 bases from J, the junction contained 7 bases not matched to a gene. The CDR3 sequence: CSAKDRESLHL. CDR3 DNA sequence: TGCAGTGCCAAAGACAGGGAGTCCCTCCACTTA.

The sample holds a few counts of this clonotype. The gene calls are TRBV12-3 or TRBV12-4 and TRBJ2-1, with TRBD1 matching over 12 bases. The CDR3 totals 20 residues. V shed 3 bases, J shed 4 bases, and the junction held 16 bases outside the gene matches. CDR3 loop: CASSLPRPGQGAKSYNEQFF. The DNA of the CDR3 is TGTGCCAGCAGTTTGCCCCGCCCGGGACAGGGGGCGAAAAGTTACAATGAGCAGTTCTTC.

In this sample, this clonotype turned up once. The rearrangement uses TRBV20-1 and TRBJ1-1, with a possible D match to TRBD1 (6 bases). The germline V and J ends were trimmed by 1 base and 5 bases, with 14 bases remaining between them. CDR1 and CDR2 (germline): DFQATT, SNEGSKA (reference sequence). This CDR3 is built from 14 residues. The CDR3 loop is CSARGTGGKTEAFF. CDR3 sequence (DNA): TGCAGTGCTAGAGGGACTGGGGGCAAGACTGAAGCTTTCTTT.

This clonotype was observed at least ten times. The gene calls are TRBV29-1 and TRBJ2-1; 7 bases match TRBD1. Germline trimming cut 7 bases from V and 1 base from J; bases unmatched to any gene: 4. The CDR3 runs to 13 residues. The germline CDR1 and CDR2 sequences are SQVTM and ANQGSEA. CDR3 in amino acids: CSASTGSYNEQFF. The CDR3, as DNA: TGCAGCGCCTCGACAGGGTCCTACAATGAGCAGTTCTTC.

Remarks on this clonotype: Since a much larger clone is just one base distant, this may be a read error. Because the CDR3 is missing its conserved closing phenylalanine or tryptophan, this is likely a read error. The chain couples TRBV12-3 or TRBV12-4 to TRBJ1-6, with D maybe TRBD1 (5 bases). V was pared by 0 bases and J by 9 bases, with 12 bases between. This CDR3 contains 15 residues. CDR3 DNA: TGTGCCAGCAGTTTAGCTCAGGGTAGAGGTTCACCCCTCCACTCT. Protein product: CASSLAQGRGSPLHS.

The chain joins TRBV20-1 to TRBJ2-7; TRBD1 or TRBD2 may be the D gene (5 bases each). Germline CDR1 reads DFQATT; CDR2 reads SNEGSKA (reference sequence). CDR3 length: 14 residues. The CDR3 DNA sequence: TGCAGTGTTAGGGGACCCGGAAGCTCCTACAAGCAGTACGTC. This translates into CSVRGPGSSYKQYV.

There are a few counts of this clonotype. A much larger clone sits a single nucleotide away, making a read error possible. The rearrangement joins TRBV10-3 to TRBJ1-1; no firm D call. CDR1 and CDR2 from the germline V gene are ENHRY and SYGVKD. The CDR3 extends over 12 amino acids. V lost 7 bases and J 6 bases, leaving 12 bases between the germline ends. The CDR3 DNA follows: TGTGCCATCAACCGAGAGGGCGCTGAAGCTTTCTTT. This codes for CAINREGAEAFF.

This clonotype was found many times. This chain connects TRBV6-6 to TRBJ2-5; D may be TRBD1 (6 bases). Germline V gene lookup returns CDR1 MNHNY and CDR2 SVGAGI (reference sequence). The CDR3 contains 12 residues. Trimming shortened V by 6 bases and J by 1 base, and 6 bases separated the two germline ends. The CDR3 loop is CASSRGQETQYF. In DNA form, the CDR3 reads TGTGCCAGCAGCAGGGGCCAAGAGACCCAGTACTTC.

The CDR3 region has the DNA TGCGCCAGCGCCGCAGGGACGGCACAAGAGACCCAGTACTTC. Translation gives CASAAGTAQETQYF. The V call is TRBV5-1, the J call TRBJ2-5; TRBD1 or TRBD2 may be the D gene (5 bases each). This CDR3 spans 14 amino acids. In germline, CDR1 is SGHRS, CDR2 YFSETQ. The V gene lost 7 bases and the J gene lost 2 bases, with 15 bases spanning the gap.

The J gene is TRBJ2-1, the V gene TRBV2; D gene ambiguous. This CDR3 contains 16 residues. The germline gives CDR1 SNHLY, CDR2 FYNNEI. Trimming left V 3 bases short and J 0 bases short, with 12 bases between. In nucleotides, the CDR3 is TGTGCCAGCAGTGATAGAGTGGCGAGCTCCTACAATGAGCAGTTCTTC. Translation gives CASSDRVASSYNEQFF.

This clonotype was detected a few times. This may come from a read error, since a much larger clone is one base off. This chain connects TRBV6-1 to TRBJ1-2, with a tentative D call TRBD1 (6 bases). This CDR3 comprises 14 residues. Germline values: CDR1 MNHNS, CDR2 SASEGT. V lost 3 bases, J lost 2 bases, and 10 bases lay in between. The CDR3 DNA sequence: TGTGCCAGCAGTGAGTCCGGGGGCAACTATGGCTACACCTTC. This encodes CASSESGGNYGYTF.

Comment on this clonotype: Possible read error: a much larger clone is one base away. The rearrangement uses TRBV20-1 and TRBJ1-5, with D possibly TRBD1 on 5 matching bases. The CDR3 is 15 residues long. Germline values: CDR1 DFQATT, CDR2 SNEGSKA (reference sequence). V dropped 5 bases and J dropped 4 bases, with 18 bases sitting between them. The DNA of the CDR3 is TGCAGTGCTGCTAAGCCGGGGGGACCAAATCAGCCCCAGCATTTT. Translating gives CSAAKPGGPNQPQHF.

Remarks on this clonotype: One junction end does not reproduce the germline sequence, and a read error may be involved. The chain couples TRBV6-6 to TRBJ2-1; weak D call: TRBD1 (6 bases). The CDR3 spans 15 residues. CDR1 and CDR2 (germline): MNHNY, SVGAGI (reference sequence). CDR3 coding DNA: TGTGCCAGCAGTTACTCCGCAGGGGATTTCAATGAGCTGTTCTTC. Its translation is CASSYSAGDFNELFF.

V and J are TRBV6-2 or TRBV6-3 and TRBJ2-7, with TRBD2 matching 9 bases. The CDR3 has 13 residues. Per germline, CDR1 MNHEY and CDR2 SVGEGT. The trim removed 10 bases at V and 7 bases at J, leaving 11 bases unmatched. DNA for the CDR3: TGTGCCAAGATAGCGGGAGCCCCTATGGAGCAGTACTTC. This sequence encodes CAKIAGAPMEQYF.

As for this clonotype: At one end the junction does not follow the germline gene, possibly because of a read error. This chain uses TRBV6-6 with TRBJ1-2; D remains ambiguous. CDR1 is MNHNY, CDR2 SVGAGI, per germline (reference sequence). The CDR3 has 12 amino acids. The CDR3 DNA sequence: TGTGCCAGCAGTGAACCAGATTATGGCTACATCTTC. It translates to CASSEPDYGYIF.

This clonotype was seen once. One end of the junction is discordant with germline, which a read error may explain. The V call is TRBV13, the J call TRBJ2-1, with D perhaps TRBD1 or TRBD2 (6 bases each). The CDR3 is 13 residues long. CDR1 and CDR2 from the germline V gene are PRHDT and FYEKMQ (reference sequence). The CDR3 is CASSGGQGGEQCF. The CDR3 DNA reads TGTGCCAGCAGCGGGGGCCAAGGAGGGGAGCAGTGCTTC.

The J gene is TRBJ2-7, the V gene TRBV28, with a weak D call TRBD1 (6 bases). This CDR3 region has 15 residues. The V gene's germline CDR1 is MDHEN and CDR2 SYDVKM. V was clipped by 7 bases and J by 9 bases, with 25 bases between them. The CDR3 DNA follows: TGTGCCAGCAACCCCCTAGGAGCAGGGGACCACGGGCAGTACTTC. It specifies CASNPLGAGDHGQYF. The variable domain in full, with the rest retrieved from reference TRBV28 and TRBJ2-7, is DVKVTQSSRYLVKRTGEKVFLECVQDMDHENMFWYRQDPGLGLRLIYFSYDVKMKEKGDIPEGYSVSREKKERFSLILESASTNQTSMYLCASNPLGAGDHGQYFGPGTRLTVT.

As regards this clonotype: This clone may be a read error of a much larger clone one base away. CDR3 sequence reads: CASSPQLLGTRGGAFF. The CDR3 bases are TGCGCCAGCAGCCCCCAGTTGCTCGGGACACGGGGGGGAGCTTTCTTT. The J gene is TRBJ1-1, the V gene TRBV4-1; D may be TRBD1 (6 bases). The CDR3 runs 16 residues. Trimming cost V 4 bases and J 10 bases, with 25 bases left between them. Germline CDR1 is MGHRA and CDR2 is YSYEKL.

V and J are TRBV20-1 and TRBJ2-3, with D perhaps TRBD2 (5 bases). V was pared by 2 bases and J by 5 bases, with 20 bases between. Germline V CDR1 and CDR2: DFQATT, SNEGSKA (reference sequence). The CDR3 sequence is 16 residues long. The CDR3 region has the DNA TGCAGTGCTAGATCGGGGAACGATGGGGTTAGAGATACGCAGTATTTT. Protein: CSARSGNDGVRDTQYF.

This clonotype was seen repeatedly, ten times or more. The chain is built from TRBV6-5 and TRBJ1-1; D is unclear. CDR1 MNHEY and CDR2 SVGAGI come from the germline V gene. The CDR3 extends over 12 amino acids. V gave up 0 bases and J gave up 8 bases, with 7 bases separating them. The CDR3 DNA reads as TGTGCCAGCAGTTACTCAAAGGGAGAAGCTTTCTTT. This gives the protein CASSYSKGEAFF.

This clonotype was detected only a few times. This chain uses TRBV5-4 with TRBJ1-4, with TRBD1 as a possible D gene (5 bases). Trimming took 4 bases from V and 10 from J, leaving 20 bases between them. Germline lookup yields CDR1 SGHNT and CDR2 YYREEE (reference sequence). The CDR3 spans 15 residues. The CDR3 coding sequence is TGTGCCAGCAGCGACCGGGGGGGGGAAGGAGGAAAACTGTTTTTT. Its protein product is CASSDRGGEGGKLFF.

The rearrangement links TRBV6-1 to TRBJ2-2; D ambiguous. The CDR3 consists of 14 residues. From germline, CDR1 is MNHNS and CDR2 SASEGT. Trimming removed 0 bases from V and 1 base from J, with 3 bases in between. CDR3 region: CASSEAVNTGELFF. The CDR3 DNA reads as TGTGCCAGCAGTGAAGCAGTGAACACCGGGGAGCTGTTTTTT.

This clonotype was detected a few times. The J gene is TRBJ2-1, the V gene TRBV6-5, with D possibly being TRBD1 (6 bases). This CDR3 comprises 14 residues. Germline CDR1 and CDR2: MNHEY and SVGAGI. V lost 8 bases to trimming and J lost 5 bases, with 16 bases between them. The CDR3: CASLRRDTHNEQFF. The CDR3 DNA sequence: TGTGCCAGCCTACGCCGGGACACCCACAATGAGCAGTTCTTC.

This clonotype was seen a handful of times. One junction end disagrees with the germline gene, perhaps due to a read error. This rearrangement joins TRBV11-2 to TRBJ2-5, with unresolved D. This CDR3 region has 12 residues. The germline V gene has CDR1 SGHAT and CDR2 FQNNGV. The CDR3 here is CTSSTCGETQYF. For the CDR3, the DNA is TGTACCAGCAGCACCTGTGGAGAGACCCAGTACTTC.